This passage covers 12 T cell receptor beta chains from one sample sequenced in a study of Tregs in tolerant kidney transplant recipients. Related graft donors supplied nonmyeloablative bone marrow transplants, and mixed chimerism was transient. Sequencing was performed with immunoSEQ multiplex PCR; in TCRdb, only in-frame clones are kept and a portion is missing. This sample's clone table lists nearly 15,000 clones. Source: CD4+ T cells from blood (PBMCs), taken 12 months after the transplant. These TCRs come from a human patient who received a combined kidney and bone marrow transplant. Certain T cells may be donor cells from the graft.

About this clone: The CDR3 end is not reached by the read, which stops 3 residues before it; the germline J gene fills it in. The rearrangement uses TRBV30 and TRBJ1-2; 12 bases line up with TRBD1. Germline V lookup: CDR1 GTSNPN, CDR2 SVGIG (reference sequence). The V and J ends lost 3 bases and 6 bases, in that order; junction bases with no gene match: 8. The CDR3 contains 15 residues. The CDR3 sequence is CAWSNTGTGGDGYTF. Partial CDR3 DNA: TGTGCCTGGAGCAATACCGGGACAGGGGGCGATGGC.

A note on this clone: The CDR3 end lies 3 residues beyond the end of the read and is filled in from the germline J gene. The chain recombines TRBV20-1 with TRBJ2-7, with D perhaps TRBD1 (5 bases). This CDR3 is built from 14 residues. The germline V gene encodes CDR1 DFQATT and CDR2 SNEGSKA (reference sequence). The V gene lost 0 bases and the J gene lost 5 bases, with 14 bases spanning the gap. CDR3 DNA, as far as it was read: TGCAGTGCTAGAGATCAGGGAAGGTCTGACGAG. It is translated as CSARDQGRSDE. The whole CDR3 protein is CSARDQGRSDEQYF.

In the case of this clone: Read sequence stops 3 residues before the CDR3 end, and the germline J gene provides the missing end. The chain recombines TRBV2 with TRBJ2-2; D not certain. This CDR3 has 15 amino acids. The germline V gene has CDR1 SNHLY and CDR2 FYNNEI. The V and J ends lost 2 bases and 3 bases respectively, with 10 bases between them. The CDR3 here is CASSEKGTHTGELFF. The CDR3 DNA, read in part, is TGTGCCAGCAGTGAAAAGGGCACCCACACCGGGGAG.

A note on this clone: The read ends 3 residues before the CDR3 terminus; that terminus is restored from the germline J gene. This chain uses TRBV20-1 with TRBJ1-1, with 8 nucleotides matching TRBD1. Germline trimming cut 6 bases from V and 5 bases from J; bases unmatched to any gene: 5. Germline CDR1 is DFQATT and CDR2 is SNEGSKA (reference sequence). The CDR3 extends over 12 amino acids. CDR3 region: CSARTGWTEAFF. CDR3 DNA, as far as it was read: TGCAGTGCCCGGACAGGGTGGACTGAA.

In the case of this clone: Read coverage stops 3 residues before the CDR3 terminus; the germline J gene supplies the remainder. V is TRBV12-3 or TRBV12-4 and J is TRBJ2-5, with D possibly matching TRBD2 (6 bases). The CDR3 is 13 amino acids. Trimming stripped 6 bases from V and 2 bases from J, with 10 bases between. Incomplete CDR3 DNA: TGTGCCAGCAGGATAGCGGAGCAAGAGACC. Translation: CASRIAEQET. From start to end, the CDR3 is CASRIAEQETQYF.

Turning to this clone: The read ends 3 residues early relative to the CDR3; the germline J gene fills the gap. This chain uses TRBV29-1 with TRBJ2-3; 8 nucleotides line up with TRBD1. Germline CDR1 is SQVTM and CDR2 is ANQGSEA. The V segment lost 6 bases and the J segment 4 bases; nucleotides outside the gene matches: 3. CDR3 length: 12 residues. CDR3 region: CSVRTGPDTQYF. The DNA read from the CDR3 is TGCAGCGTCCGGACAGGGCCAGATACG.

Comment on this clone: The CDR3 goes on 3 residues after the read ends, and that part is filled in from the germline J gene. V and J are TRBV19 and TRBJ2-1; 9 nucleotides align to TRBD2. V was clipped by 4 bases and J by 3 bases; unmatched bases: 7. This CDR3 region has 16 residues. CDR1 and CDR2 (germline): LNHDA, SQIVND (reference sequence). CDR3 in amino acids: CASSRRTSVSYNEQFF. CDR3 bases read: TGTGCCAGTAGTAGGCGGACTAGCGTGAGCTACAATGAG.

The CDR3 loop is CASSRTGIPGELFF. The DNA read from the CDR3 is TGTGCCAGTAGTAGGACAGGGATCCCCGGGGAG. The chain links TRBV19 to TRBJ2-2; 8 bases map to TRBD1. The CDR3 end falls 3 residues outside the read, so it is completed with the germline J gene. Germline lookup yields CDR1 LNHDA and CDR2 SQIVND (reference sequence). The length of the CDR3 is 14 residues. V shed 4 bases, J shed 6 bases, and the junction held 4 bases outside the gene matches.

The DNA read from the CDR3 is TGTGCCAGCAGCCCCATGGGGGGGACCGGGGAG. It translates to CASSPMGGTGE. The CDR3 in full is CASSPMGGTGELFF. The J gene is TRBJ2-2, the V gene TRBV7-9; 7 positions agree with TRBD2. The observed sequence ends 3 residues before the CDR3 terminus, with the missing tail filled in from the germline J gene. The CDR3 covers 14 residues. V lost 5 bases to trimming and J lost 5 bases; unmatched junction nucleotides: 5. Germline V gene sequence: CDR1 SEHNR, CDR2 FQNEAQ (reference sequence).

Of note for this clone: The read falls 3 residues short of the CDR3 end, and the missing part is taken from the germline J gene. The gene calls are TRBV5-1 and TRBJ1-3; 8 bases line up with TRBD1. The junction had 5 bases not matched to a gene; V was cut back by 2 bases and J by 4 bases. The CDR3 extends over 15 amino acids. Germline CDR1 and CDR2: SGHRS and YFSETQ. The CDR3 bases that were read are TGCGCCAGCAGCTTTACCGGGACAGGCGGAAACACC. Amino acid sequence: CASSFTGTGGNT. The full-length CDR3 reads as CASSFTGTGGNTIYF.

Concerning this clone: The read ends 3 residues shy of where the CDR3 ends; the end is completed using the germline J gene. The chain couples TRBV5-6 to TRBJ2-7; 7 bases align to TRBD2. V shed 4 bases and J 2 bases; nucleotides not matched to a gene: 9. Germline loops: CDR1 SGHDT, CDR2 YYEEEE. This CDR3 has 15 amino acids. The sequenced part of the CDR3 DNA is TGTGCCAGCAGCCTCCCGGGGGGAGGGCCCTACGAG. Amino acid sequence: CASSLPGGGPYE. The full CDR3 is CASSLPGGGPYEQYF.

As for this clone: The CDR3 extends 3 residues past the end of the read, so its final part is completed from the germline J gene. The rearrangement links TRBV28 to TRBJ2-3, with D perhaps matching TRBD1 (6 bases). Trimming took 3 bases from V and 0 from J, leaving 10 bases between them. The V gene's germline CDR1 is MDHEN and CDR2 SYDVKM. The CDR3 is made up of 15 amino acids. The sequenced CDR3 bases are TGTGCCAGCAGTTTCCACAGGGCTAGCACAGATACG. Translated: CASSFHRASTDT. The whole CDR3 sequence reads CASSFHRASTDTQYF.